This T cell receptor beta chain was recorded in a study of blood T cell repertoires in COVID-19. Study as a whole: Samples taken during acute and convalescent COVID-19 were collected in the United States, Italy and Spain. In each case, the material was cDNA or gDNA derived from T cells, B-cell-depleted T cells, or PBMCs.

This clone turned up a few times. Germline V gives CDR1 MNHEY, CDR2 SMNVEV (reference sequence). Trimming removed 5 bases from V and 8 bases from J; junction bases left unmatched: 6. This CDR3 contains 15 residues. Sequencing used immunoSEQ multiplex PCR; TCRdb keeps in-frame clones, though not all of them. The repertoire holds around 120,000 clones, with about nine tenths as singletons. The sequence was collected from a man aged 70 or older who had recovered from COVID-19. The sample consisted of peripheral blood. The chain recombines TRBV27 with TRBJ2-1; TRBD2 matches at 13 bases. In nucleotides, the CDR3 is TGTGCCAGCAGTCCGTGGACTAGCGGGGGACATGAGCAGTTCTTC. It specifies CASSPWTSGGHEQFF.